This passage covers 13 T cell receptor beta chains from one sample sequenced in a study of post-analysis software for immune sequencing data (dated by TCRdb to the mid-2010s). The investigation overall reported the following: Roughly 5 TRBV segments, including TRBV5-6, TRBV5-1 and TRBV20-1, were significantly more frequent in patients than controls.

Their antigens are not known. The library was generated by PCR. Instrument on record: Illumina HiSeq 2500. To reduce PCR and sequencing biases, unique molecular identifiers were incorporated into the TCR beta cDNA libraries. The public sequencing data were trimmed at Q25 with fastp and processed into clonotypes with MiXCR by TCRdb, which kept only in-frame beta chains. Each record represents a unique CDR3 protein, reported with the most common genes and DNA among its rows. This sample has roughly 540,000 distinct CDR3 sequences in its table, and around a third of those were observed once. The ten top clones hold approximately 6% of the sample. Sequences were obtained from blood. The source of these receptors is a girl under 18 with multiple sclerosis.

A word on this clonotype: One end of the junction does not line up with germline, which may come from a read error. V and J are TRBV6-5 and TRBJ2-4; TRBD2 might be the D (6 bases). The CDR3 runs to 13 residues. Per germline, CDR1 MNHEY and CDR2 SVGAGI. This CDR3 reads CASTPGTGRGQYF. The CDR3 DNA reads as TGTGCTAGCACCCCAGGGACGGGTCGGGGGCAGTACTTC.

This clonotype has just a few counts. V usage is TRBV5-1 and J usage is TRBJ2-1; the match to TRBD1 covers 9 bases. This CDR3 is 13 amino acids long. Germline CDR1 reads SGHRS; CDR2 reads YFSETQ. With 3 bases clipped from V and 6 bases from J, the junction kept 1 base outside the gene matches. The CDR3 nucleotides are TGCGCCAGCAGCTGGGGACAGGGCAATGAGCAGTTCTTC. Translated: CASSWGQGNEQFF.

This clonotype was seen a handful of times. This chain links TRBV20-1 with TRBJ1-5, with no clear D. In germline, CDR1 is DFQATT, CDR2 SNEGSKA (reference sequence). V lost 3 bases and J lost 0, with 9 bases in between. CDR3 size: 14 residues. CDR3 amino acids: CSARGGNSNQPQHF. CDR3 in DNA: TGCAGTGCTAGGGGTGGGAATAGCAATCAGCCCCAGCATTTT.

This rearrangement joins TRBV6-5 to TRBJ2-7; possibly TRBD2 for D (5 bases). The V end was cut by 2 bases, the J end by 0 bases, with 14 bases between. The germline CDR1 and CDR2 sequences are MNHEY and SVGAGI. This CDR3 is built from 16 residues. CDR3: CASSYGRAQSSYEQYF. The CDR3 bases are TGTGCCAGCAGTTACGGGCGGGCCCAGAGCTCCTACGAGCAGTACTTC.

The chain couples TRBV29-1 to TRBJ1-2; D is perhaps TRBD1 (6 bases). V lost 3 bases to trimming and J lost 0 bases, with 14 bases between them. Per germline, CDR1 SQVTM and CDR2 ANQGSEA. The CDR3 totals 15 residues. The CDR3: CSVEGARDSNYGYTF. The CDR3 nucleotides are TGCAGCGTTGAGGGGGCACGGGATTCTAACTATGGCTACACCTTC.

This clonotype has a handful of counts. This chain connects TRBV6-6 to TRBJ2-5, with a possible D match to TRBD2 (6 bases). The tail of the sequence fits TRBJ2-7 better, so the J call may be wrong. Germline loops: CDR1 MNHNY, CDR2 SVGAGI (reference sequence). This CDR3 is built from 13 residues. This CDR3 is CASSQSLAFEQYF. CDR3 DNA: TGTGCCAGCAGCCAAAGCCTAGCGTTCGAGCAGTACTTC.

This clonotype turned up a few times. The gene calls are TRBV7-9 and TRBJ1-2; D gene uncertain. V lost 5 bases and J lost 6, with 4 bases in between. The CDR3 spans 10 residues. Germline V gene lookup returns CDR1 SEHNR and CDR2 FQNEAQ (reference sequence). The DNA for the CDR3 is TGTGCCAGCAGCCATGATGGCTACACCTTC. Protein product: CASSHDGYTF.

The genes are TRBV6-5 and TRBJ1-1; 7 bases fit TRBD1. This CDR3 is 13 amino acids long. J gave up 3 bases and V 6 bases, and 4 bases lay outside the gene matches. Germline CDR1 is MNHEY and CDR2 is SVGAGI. CDR3 region: CASRRGQHTEAFF. Written as DNA, the CDR3 is TGTGCCAGCAGACGGGGACAGCACACTGAAGCTTTCTTT.

The V gene is TRBV20-1, the J gene TRBJ2-5, with 7 bases that match TRBD2. V was clipped by 6 bases and J by 5 bases; unmatched bases: 6. Germline CDR1 and CDR2: DFQATT and SNEGSKA (reference sequence). The CDR3 is made up of 12 amino acids. The CDR3 DNA is TGCAGTGCCGGCGGGGGAAGGGAGACCCAGTACTTC. It yields the protein CSAGGGRETQYF.

This clonotype was counted a single time. This rearrangement joins TRBV3-1 to TRBJ2-1; 7 bases are a match to TRBD1. The V segment lost 4 bases and the J segment 1 base; nucleotides outside the gene matches: 7. The CDR3 totals 16 residues. Germline assignment: CDR1 LGHDT and CDR2 YNNKEL (reference sequence). CDR3 coding DNA: TGTGCCAGCAGCCTTATAGGGGGCGCGTCCTACAATGAGCAGTTCTTC. This codes for CASSLIGGASYNEQFF.

The V and J genes are TRBV6-2 or TRBV6-3 and TRBJ1-5; D uncertain. This CDR3 is 15 amino acids long. Per germline, CDR1 MNHEY and CDR2 SVGEGT. Trimming removed 5 bases from V and 2 bases from J, with 13 bases in between. CDR3 protein: CASSKYEGGNQPQHF. The CDR3 nucleotides read TGTGCCAGCAGTAAGTATGAGGGCGGCAATCAGCCCCAGCATTTT.

This clonotype was recorded a few times. The V call is TRBV28, the J call TRBJ1-4; D is ambiguous. Germline CDR1 and CDR2: MDHEN and SYDVKM. The CDR3 sequence is 14 residues long. V shed 3 bases and J shed 8 bases, with 13 bases lying between them. As DNA, the CDR3 is TGTGCCAGCAGTTTTGCGGGCTTTAAAGAAAAACTGTTTTTT. Translating gives CASSFAGFKEKLFF.

The chain links TRBV11-2 to TRBJ2-5; 8 positions agree with TRBD1. Looked up from germline, CDR1 is SGHAT and CDR2 is FQNNGV. Unmatched junction bases numbered 6, after V lost 5 bases and J lost 7 bases. This CDR3 region has 13 residues. The CDR3 is CASSGPTGVTQYF. CDR3 sequence (DNA): TGTGCCAGCAGCGGCCCGACAGGGGTGACCCAGTACTTC.